This T cell receptor (beta chain) was sequenced for a study of OX40 agonist ivuxolimab in advanced cancers. Regarding the study as a whole: Clonal expansion was seen in CD4+ and CD8+ blood T cells by week 6 at 0.1 to 3.0 mg/kg. Which antigen the expanded peripheral T cells recognized is unknown. CD8+ T cells averaged more expanded clones than CD4+.

This CDR3 is 15 amino acids long. The V end lost 1 base, the J end lost 0 bases, and 8 bases lay between the germline ends. CDR1 is MGHRA and CDR2 is YSYEKL in the germline V gene. As for this clone: Its antigen is not known.

Produced via immunoSEQ multiplex PCR; TCRdb's table is partial and in-frame only. This table holds under 15,000 clones, over 60% found once. Baseline, cycle 4 day 1, and cycle 7 day 1 were the blood sampling points. The TCR originated in an adult with an advanced solid tumor such as melanoma, head and neck, liver or kidney cancer. Here the sequenced sample was CD4+ or CD8+ T cells sorted from blood, taken in a trial of the OX40 agonist ivuxolimab. The chain is built from TRBV4-1 and TRBJ2-3; D perhaps matches TRBD2 (6 bases). The CDR3 nucleotides read TGCGCCAGCAGCCAAGCGGGGAGGAGCACAGATACGCAGTATTTT. Translation gives CASSQAGRSTDTQYF.